What follows are 18 T cell receptor beta chains derived from one specimen sequenced in a study of shared clonotypes between healthy human individuals. Data came from immunoSEQ multiplex PCR; TCRdb stores just in-frame clones and leaves some out. The data show fewer than 850,000 clones, roughly 91% seen once. Specimen: memory CD8+ T cells from PBMCs. Subset here: CD45RO+ cells pooled with CCR7-negative TemRA cells. The receptors originated from a man between 18 and 35 years old in good health. Some clones in this sample may be carry-over from other donors' samples.

The gene calls are TRBV2 and TRBJ1-5; D is possibly TRBD1 (5 bases). Germline V gives CDR1 SNHLY, CDR2 FYNNEI. Trimming left V 2 bases short and J 6 bases short, with 17 bases between. CDR3 size: 16 residues. The CDR3 reads CASSEWFGTVSQPQHF. For the CDR3, the DNA is TGTGCCAGCAGTGAATGGTTCGGGACGGTCAGTCAGCCCCAGCATTTT. Supplemented by reference TRBV2 and TRBJ1-5, the full variable domain reads EPEVTQTPSHQVTQMGQEVILRCVPISNHLYFYWYRQILGQKVEFLVSFYNNEISEKSEIFDDQFSVERPDGSNFTLKIRSTKLEDSAMYFCASSEWFGTVSQPQHFGDGTRLSIL.

The J gene is TRBJ2-2, the V gene TRBV4-3, with 14 bases matching TRBD2. Germline assignment: CDR1 LGHNA and CDR2 YSLEER. J lost 5 bases, V lost 1 base, and 0 bases had no gene match. The CDR3 is 16 amino acids. CDR3 region: CASSQGLAGGTGELFF. The DNA of the CDR3 is TGCGCCAGCAGCCAAGGACTAGCGGGAGGGACCGGGGAGCTGTTTTTT.

As concerns this clone: The same CDR3 is also encoded by other DNA sequences in this sample. V usage is TRBV30 and J usage is TRBJ1-1, with D uncertain. Germline V gene sequence: CDR1 GTSNPN, CDR2 SVGIG (reference sequence). CDR3 size: 13 residues. The V end lost 0 bases, the J end lost 3 bases, and 8 bases lay between the germline ends. Here the CDR3 reads CAWSVTGDTEAFF. The CDR3 DNA sequence: TGTGCCTGGAGTGTTACGGGAGACACTGAAGCTTTCTTT.

The chain joins TRBV27 to TRBJ2-5, with D possibly being TRBD2 (5 bases). The ends were cut back, 6 bases at V and 5 bases at J, with 22 bases in the middle. The CDR3 has 16 amino acids. Germline CDR1 MNHEY, CDR2 SMNVEV (reference sequence). CDR3 amino acids: CASREFFEGRSETQYF. The CDR3 DNA reads TGTGCCAGCAGGGAGTTTTTCGAGGGCCGGAGTGAGACCCAGTACTTC.

This chain links TRBV4-1 with TRBJ2-5, with D unclear. This CDR3 contains 16 residues. V lost 3 bases to trimming and J lost 2 bases, with 16 bases between them. Germline V gene lookup returns CDR1 MGHRA and CDR2 YSYEKL. CDR3 DNA sequence: TGCGCCAGCAGCCATTCTTGGCGGACGCCTCAAGAGACCCAGTACTTC. Its protein is CASSHSWRTPQETQYF.

The V call is TRBV29-1, the J call TRBJ2-1, with 13 bases matching TRBD2. The CDR3 is 17 amino acids. CDR1 SQVTM and CDR2 ANQGSEA come from the germline V gene. The ends lost 4 bases at V and 2 bases at J; junction bases unmatched: 8. In nucleotides, the CDR3 is TGCAGCGTTGGGACTAGCGGGAGTCCAAGCACCTACAATGAGCAGTTCTTC. Translated, it gives CSVGTSGSPSTYNEQFF.

This clone was recorded only once. This sequence joins TRBV10-2 and TRBJ2-1, with 8 bases identical to TRBD1. Germline V gene lookup returns CDR1 WSHSY and CDR2 SAAADI. Losses at the gene ends were 6 bases for V and 1 base for J; bases not matched to a gene: 5. The CDR3 spans 15 residues. CDR3 coding DNA: TGCGCCAGCAGCGTCGACAGGGGATCCTACAATGAGCAGTTCTTC. Translated: CASSVDRGSYNEQFF.

The count of this clone is one. The chain links TRBV21-1 to TRBJ2-2; the table gives TRBD2 as D, unverified against the DNA. TRBV21-1 is an annotated pseudogene. The CDR3 is made up of 16 amino acids. The CDR3 DNA sequence: TGTGCCAGCAGCCCCGGGACTACCCGAAACACCGGGGAGCTGTTTTTT. Protein product: CASSPGTTRNTGELFF.

The V and J genes are TRBV6-5 and TRBJ1-4; weak D call: TRBD1 (5 bases). Deletions cut 10 bases from V and 8 bases from J, with 20 bases between. From germline, CDR1 is MNHEY and CDR2 SVGAGI. The CDR3 runs to 14 residues. The CDR3 protein is CATATGPIGEKLFF. The DNA of the CDR3 is TGTGCCACTGCAACGGGACCCATAGGGGAAAAACTGTTTTTT.

This clone was observed a handful of times. This chain connects TRBV28 to TRBJ2-3, with D possibly TRBD2 on 5 matching bases. Trimming pared 4 bases from V and 3 bases from J, leaving 14 bases between. CDR3 length: 15 residues. Germline-derived CDR1 and CDR2 are MDHEN and SYDVKM. CDR3 bases: TGTGCCAGCAGTTCCACTGAGGGAGTTACAGATACGCAGTATTTT. It is translated as CASSSTEGVTDTQYF.

The genes are TRBV5-4 and TRBJ1-1, with D uncertain. The length of the CDR3 is 11 residues. Germline V CDR1 and CDR2: SGHNT, YYREEE (reference sequence). The V end was cut by 2 bases, the J end by 8 bases, with 7 bases between. The chain's CDR3 is CASSFLGEAFF. CDR3 in DNA: TGTGCCAGCAGCTTCTTAGGGGAAGCTTTCTTT.

The chain employs TRBV10-3 and TRBJ2-4, with D unresolved. Germline CDR1 is ENHRY and CDR2 is SYGVKD. The V end lost 0 bases, the J end lost 0 bases, and 12 bases lay between the germline ends. The length of the CDR3 is 17 residues. Here the CDR3 DNA reads TGTGCCATCAGTGAGTCTCCCGAGCATCTAGCCAAAAACATTCAGTACTTC. This translates into CAISESPEHLAKNIQYF.

The chain joins TRBV9 to TRBJ2-1, with 10 bases lining up with TRBD2. CDR1 is SGDLS, CDR2 YYNGEE, per germline. CDR3 size: 17 residues. V was pared by 2 bases and J by 4 bases, with 9 bases of the junction left unmatched. DNA for the CDR3: TGTGCCAGCAGCGTGACAACAGGACTAGCGGTATACAATGAGCAGTTCTTC. It yields the protein CASSVTTGLAVYNEQFF.

V is TRBV19 and J is TRBJ1-4; no clear D. This CDR3 contains 16 residues. Germline V gene lookup returns CDR1 LNHDA and CDR2 SQIVND (reference sequence). V was cut by 4 bases and J by 6 bases, with 18 bases left in between. CDR3 amino acids: CASSKPGEGSDEKLFF. Written as DNA, the CDR3 is TGTGCCAGTAGTAAACCCGGGGAAGGTTCGGATGAAAAACTGTTTTTT.

The chain couples TRBV28 to TRBJ1-5; TRBD1 aligns across 12 bases. Germline lookup yields CDR1 MDHEN and CDR2 SYDVKM. The CDR3 spans 13 residues. V was pared by 6 bases and J by 10 bases, with 4 bases of the junction left unmatched. The CDR3 sequence is CASSWDRGQPQHF. DNA for the CDR3: TGTGCCAGCAGCTGGGACAGGGGGCAACCCCAGCATTTT. Full variable domain (missing parts from reference TRBV28 and TRBJ1-5): DVKVTQSSRYLVKRTGEKVFLECVQDMDHENMFWYRQDPGLGLRLIYFSYDVKMKEKGDIPEGYSVSREKKERFSLILESASTNQTSMYLCASSWDRGQPQHFGDGTRLSIL.

V gene TRBV11-2 combines with J gene TRBJ2-7, with 8 bases that match TRBD1. CDR3 length: 12 residues. With 8 bases clipped from V and 6 bases from J, the junction kept 6 bases outside the gene matches. The germline CDR1 and CDR2 sequences are SGHAT and FQNNGV. CDR3: CASRQGPPEQYF. For the CDR3, the DNA is TGTGCCAGCCGACAGGGGCCCCCCGAGCAGTACTTC.

The CDR3 region is CSGDSRDYSPGRGDEQYF. Written as DNA, the CDR3 is TGCAGCGGCGACTCCAGGGACTATAGCCCAGGACGAGGGGACGAGCAGTACTTC. The chain is built from TRBV29-1 and TRBJ2-7; TRBD2 matches at 7 bases. Trimming took 7 bases from V and 5 from J; bases not matched to a gene: 26. The CDR3 consists of 18 residues. Germline V lookup: CDR1 SQVTM, CDR2 ANQGSEA.

The J gene is TRBJ2-7, the V gene TRBV6-1; D is possibly TRBD1 (6 bases). CDR3 length: 15 amino acids. V was pared by 3 bases and J by 2 bases, with 14 bases between. Germline-derived CDR1 and CDR2 are MNHNS and SASEGT. CDR3 sequence: CASSEMQQGPYEQYF. CDR3 sequence (DNA): TGTGCCAGCAGTGAGATGCAGCAGGGGCCCTACGAGCAGTACTTC.